This T cell receptor beta chain originates from a study of identical twins. Overall study results and limits: Twins' excess sharing was less marked for out-of-frame beta sequences.

MiXCR was run by TCRdb on the 5' RACE reads, yielding one entry per CDR3 protein. The sample has about 720,000 distinct CDR3 sequences, 15% to 20% seen once. CDR1 KGHSH and CDR2 LQKENI come from the germline V gene. V lost 5 bases to trimming and J lost 2 bases; unmatched junction nucleotides: 7. The CDR3 is 16 residues long. This clonotype was counted a few times. Its antigen remains unknown. A further study also used this sample, focusing on T cells expressing NK-cell markers.

V gene TRBV18 combines with J gene TRBJ1-2; 11 nucleotides line up with TRBD1. The clonotype originates from a woman under 30 in good health. The sequenced sample consisted of PBMCs. CDR3 nucleotide sequence: TGTGCCAGCTCAATTGTCCGGGACAGGGGGAACTATGGCTACACCTTC. Its protein product is CASSIVRDRGNYGYTF.